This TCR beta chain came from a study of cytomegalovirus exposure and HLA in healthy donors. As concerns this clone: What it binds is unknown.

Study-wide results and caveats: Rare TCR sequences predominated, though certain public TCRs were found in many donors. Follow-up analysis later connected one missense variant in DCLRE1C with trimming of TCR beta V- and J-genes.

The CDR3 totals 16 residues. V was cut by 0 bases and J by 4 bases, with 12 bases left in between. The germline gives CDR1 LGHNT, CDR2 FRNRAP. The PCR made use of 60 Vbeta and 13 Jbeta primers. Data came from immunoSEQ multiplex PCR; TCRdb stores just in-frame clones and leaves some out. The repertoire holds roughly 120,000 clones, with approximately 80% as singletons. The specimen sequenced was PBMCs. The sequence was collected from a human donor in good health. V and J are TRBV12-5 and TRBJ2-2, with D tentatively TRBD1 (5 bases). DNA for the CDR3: TGTGCTAGTGGTTTGGTAGTCGGCAGGGTCACCGGGGAGCTGTTTTTT. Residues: CASGLVVGRVTGELFF. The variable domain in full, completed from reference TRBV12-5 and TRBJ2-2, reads DARVTQTPRHKVTEMGQEVTMRCQPILGHNTVFWYRQTMMQGLELLAYFRNRAPLDDSGMPKDRFSAEMPDATLATLKIQPSEPRDSAVYFCASGLVVGRVTGELFFGEGSRLTVL.